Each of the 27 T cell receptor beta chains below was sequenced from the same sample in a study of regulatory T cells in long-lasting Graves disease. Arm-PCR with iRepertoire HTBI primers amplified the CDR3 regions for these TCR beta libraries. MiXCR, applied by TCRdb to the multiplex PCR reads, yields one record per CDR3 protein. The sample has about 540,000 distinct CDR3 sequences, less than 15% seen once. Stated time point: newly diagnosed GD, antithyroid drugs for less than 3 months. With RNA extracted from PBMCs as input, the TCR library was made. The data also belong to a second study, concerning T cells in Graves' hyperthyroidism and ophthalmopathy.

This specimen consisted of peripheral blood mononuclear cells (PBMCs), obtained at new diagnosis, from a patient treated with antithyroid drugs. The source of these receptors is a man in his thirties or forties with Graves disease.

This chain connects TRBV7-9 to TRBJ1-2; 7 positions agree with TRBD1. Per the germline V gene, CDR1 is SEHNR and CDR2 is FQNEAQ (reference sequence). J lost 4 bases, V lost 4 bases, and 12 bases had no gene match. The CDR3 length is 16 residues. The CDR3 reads CASSSPETGLGYGYTF. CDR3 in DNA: TGTGCCAGCAGCTCCCCGGAGACAGGGTTAGGCTATGGCTACACCTTC.

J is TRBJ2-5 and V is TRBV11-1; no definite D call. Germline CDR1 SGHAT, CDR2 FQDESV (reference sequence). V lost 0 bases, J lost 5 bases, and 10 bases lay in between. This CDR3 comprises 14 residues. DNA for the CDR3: TGTGCCAGCAGCTTAGCGGAAGGTGTCGAGACCCAGTACTTC. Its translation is CASSLAEGVETQYF.

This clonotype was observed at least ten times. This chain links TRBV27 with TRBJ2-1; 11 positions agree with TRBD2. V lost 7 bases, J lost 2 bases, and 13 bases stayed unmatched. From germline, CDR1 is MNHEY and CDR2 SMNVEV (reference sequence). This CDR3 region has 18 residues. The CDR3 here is CASTTGLAALLPYNEQFF. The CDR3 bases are TGTGCCAGCACCACGGGACTAGCGGCCCTTTTGCCCTACAATGAGCAGTTCTTC.

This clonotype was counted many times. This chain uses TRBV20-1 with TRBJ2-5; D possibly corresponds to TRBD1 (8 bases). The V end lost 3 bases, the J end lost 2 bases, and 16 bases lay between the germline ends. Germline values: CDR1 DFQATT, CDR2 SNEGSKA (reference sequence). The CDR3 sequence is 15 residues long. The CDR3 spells CSARPLQGGQETQYF. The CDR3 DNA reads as TGCAGTGCTAGGCCCCTACAGGGGGGGCAAGAGACCCAGTACTTC.

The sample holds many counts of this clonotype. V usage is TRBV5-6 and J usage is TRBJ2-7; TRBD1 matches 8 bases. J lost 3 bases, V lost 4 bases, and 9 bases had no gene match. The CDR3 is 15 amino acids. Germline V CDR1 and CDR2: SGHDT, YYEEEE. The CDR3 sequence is CASSPGTGLFYEQYF. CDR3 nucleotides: TGTGCCAGCAGCCCCGGGACAGGACTGTTCTACGAGCAGTACTTC. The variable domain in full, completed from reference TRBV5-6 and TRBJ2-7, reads DAGVTQSPTHLIKTRGQQVTLRCSPKSGHDTVSWYQQALGQGPQFIFQYYEEEERQRGNFPDRFSGHQFPNYSSELNVNALLLGDSALYLCASSPGTGLFYEQYFGPGTRLTVT.

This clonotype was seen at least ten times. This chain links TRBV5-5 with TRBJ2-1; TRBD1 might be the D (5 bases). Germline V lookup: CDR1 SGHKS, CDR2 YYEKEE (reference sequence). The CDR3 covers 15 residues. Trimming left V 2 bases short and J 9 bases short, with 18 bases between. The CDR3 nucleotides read TGTGCCAGCAGCTTCGGGCAGGGAAATTTTCCTGAGCAGTTCTTC. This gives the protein CASSFGQGNFPEQFF.

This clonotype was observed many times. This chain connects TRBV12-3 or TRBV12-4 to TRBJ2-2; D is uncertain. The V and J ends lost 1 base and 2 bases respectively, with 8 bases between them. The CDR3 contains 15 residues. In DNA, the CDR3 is TGTGCCAGCAGTTTAGGTCGGTTCAACACCGGGGAGCTGTTTTTT. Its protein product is CASSLGRFNTGELFF.

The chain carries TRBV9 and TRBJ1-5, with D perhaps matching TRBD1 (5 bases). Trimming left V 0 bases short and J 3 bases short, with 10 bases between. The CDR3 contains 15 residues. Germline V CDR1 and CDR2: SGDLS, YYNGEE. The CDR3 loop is CASSVGGFNNQPQHF. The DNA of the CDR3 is TGTGCCAGCAGCGTAGGGGGGTTTAACAATCAGCCCCAGCATTTT.

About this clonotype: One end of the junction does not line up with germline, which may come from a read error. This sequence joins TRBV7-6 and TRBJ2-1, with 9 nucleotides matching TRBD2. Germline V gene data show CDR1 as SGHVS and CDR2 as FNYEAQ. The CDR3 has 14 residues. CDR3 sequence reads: CASSLSGSGNERFF. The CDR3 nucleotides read TGTGCCAGCAGCCTTAGCGGGAGCGGTAATGAGCGGTTCTTC.

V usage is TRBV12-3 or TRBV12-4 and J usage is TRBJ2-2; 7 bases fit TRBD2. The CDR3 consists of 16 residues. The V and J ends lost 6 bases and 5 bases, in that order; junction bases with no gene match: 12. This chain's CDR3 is CASSKQLVGGTGELFF. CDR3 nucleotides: TGTGCCAGCAGCAAACAACTAGTGGGAGGGACCGGGGAGCTGTTTTTT.

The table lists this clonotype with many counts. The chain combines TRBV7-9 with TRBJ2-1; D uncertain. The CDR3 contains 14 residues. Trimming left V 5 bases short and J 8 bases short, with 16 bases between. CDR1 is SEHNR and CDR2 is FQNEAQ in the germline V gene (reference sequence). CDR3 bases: TGTGCCAGCAGCCCCAGCGCGGAAGGCGATGAGCAGTTCTTC. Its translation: CASSPSAEGDEQFF.

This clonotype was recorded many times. DNA of the CDR3: TGTGCCAGCAGCTTTAGGACCCGCGCGGGAGAGCAGTTCTTC. It yields the protein CASSFRTRAGEQFF. This chain links TRBV7-9 with TRBJ2-1; a possible D gene is TRBD2 (6 bases). This CDR3 is 14 amino acids long. Trimming removed 3 bases from V and 10 bases from J, with 16 bases in between. CDR1 and CDR2 (germline): SEHNR, FQNEAQ (reference sequence).

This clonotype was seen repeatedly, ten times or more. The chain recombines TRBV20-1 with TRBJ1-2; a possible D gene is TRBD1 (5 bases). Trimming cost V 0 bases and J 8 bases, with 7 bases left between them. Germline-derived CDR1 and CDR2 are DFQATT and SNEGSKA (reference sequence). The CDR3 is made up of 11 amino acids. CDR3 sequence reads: CSARDSGGYTF. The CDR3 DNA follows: TGCAGTGCTAGAGATTCAGGGGGCTACACCTTC.

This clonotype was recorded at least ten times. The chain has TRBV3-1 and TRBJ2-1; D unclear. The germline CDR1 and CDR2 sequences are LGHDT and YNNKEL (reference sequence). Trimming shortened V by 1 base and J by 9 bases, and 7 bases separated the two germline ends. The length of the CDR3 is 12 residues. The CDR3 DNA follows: TGTGCCAGCAGCCAAGTTCAAATTGAGCAGTTCTTC. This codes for CASSQVQIEQFF.

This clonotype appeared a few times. The CDR3 DNA reads as TGTGCCAGCAGCCCCGGGACAGGGGTTGGCTACGAGCAGTACTTC. Its translation: CASSPGTGVGYEQYF. The chain recombines TRBV7-2 with TRBJ2-7, with 10 bases matching TRBD1. The germline CDR1 and CDR2 sequences are SGHTA and FQGNSA. This CDR3 spans 15 amino acids. Trimming took 5 bases from V and 3 from J; bases not matched to a gene: 7.

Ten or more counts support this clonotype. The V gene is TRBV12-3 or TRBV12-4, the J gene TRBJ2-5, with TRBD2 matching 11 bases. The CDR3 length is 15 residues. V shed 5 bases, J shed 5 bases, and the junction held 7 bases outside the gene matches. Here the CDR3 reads CASSTYSGRAETQYF. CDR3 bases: TGTGCCAGCAGTACATATAGCGGGAGGGCCGAGACCCAGTACTTC.

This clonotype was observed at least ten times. The CDR3 nucleotides read TGTGCCAGCCGACTAGCGGGTCAAGAGACCCAGTACTTC. Translation: CASRLAGQETQYF. J is TRBJ2-5 and V is TRBV2; 10 bases are a match to TRBD2. The CDR3 runs 13 residues. Germline V lookup: CDR1 SNHLY, CDR2 FYNNEI. V was clipped by 8 bases and J by 2 bases; unmatched bases: 2.

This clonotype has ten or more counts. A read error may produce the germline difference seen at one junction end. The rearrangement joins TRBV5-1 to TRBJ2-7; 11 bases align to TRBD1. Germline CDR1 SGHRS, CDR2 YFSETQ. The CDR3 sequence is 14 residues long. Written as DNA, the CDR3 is TGTGCCAGCAGCGGGGGACAGGGGGCCTACGAGCAGTACTTC. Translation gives CASSGGQGAYEQYF.

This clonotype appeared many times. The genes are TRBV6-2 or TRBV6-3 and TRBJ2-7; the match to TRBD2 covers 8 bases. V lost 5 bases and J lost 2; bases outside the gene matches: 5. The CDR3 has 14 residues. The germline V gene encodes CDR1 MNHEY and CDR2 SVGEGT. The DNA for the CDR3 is TGTGCCAGCAGTGAGACGGGAGGGGCCTACGAGCAGTACTTC. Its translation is CASSETGGAYEQYF.

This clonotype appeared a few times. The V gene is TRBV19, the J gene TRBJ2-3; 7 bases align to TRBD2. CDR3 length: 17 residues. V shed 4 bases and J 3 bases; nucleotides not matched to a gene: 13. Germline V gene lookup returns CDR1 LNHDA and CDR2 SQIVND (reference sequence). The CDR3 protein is CASSTPLAGEETDTQYF. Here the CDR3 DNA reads TGTGCCAGTAGTACCCCCTTAGCGGGCGAAGAGACAGATACGCAGTATTTT.

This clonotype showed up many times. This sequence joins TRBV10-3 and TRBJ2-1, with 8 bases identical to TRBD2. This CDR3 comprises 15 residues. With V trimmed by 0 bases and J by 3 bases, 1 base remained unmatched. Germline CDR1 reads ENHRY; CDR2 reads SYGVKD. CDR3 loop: CAISESLAGYNEQFF. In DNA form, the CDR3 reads TGTGCCATCAGTGAGTCCCTAGCGGGCTACAATGAGCAGTTCTTC.

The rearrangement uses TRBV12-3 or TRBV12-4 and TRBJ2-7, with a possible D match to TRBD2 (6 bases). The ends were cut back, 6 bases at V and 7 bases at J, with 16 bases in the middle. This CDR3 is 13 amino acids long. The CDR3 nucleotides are TGTGCCAGCAGCCCGGGGGTAGTAGGAGAGCAGTACTTC. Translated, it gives CASSPGVVGEQYF.

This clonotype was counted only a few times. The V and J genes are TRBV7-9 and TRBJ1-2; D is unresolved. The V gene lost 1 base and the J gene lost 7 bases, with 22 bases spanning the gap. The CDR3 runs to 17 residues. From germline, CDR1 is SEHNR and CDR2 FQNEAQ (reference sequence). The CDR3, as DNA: TGTGCCAGCAGCTTAGTGGTAATCCGGGCAGCCCTCGGTGGCTACACCTTC. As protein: CASSLVVIRAALGGYTF.

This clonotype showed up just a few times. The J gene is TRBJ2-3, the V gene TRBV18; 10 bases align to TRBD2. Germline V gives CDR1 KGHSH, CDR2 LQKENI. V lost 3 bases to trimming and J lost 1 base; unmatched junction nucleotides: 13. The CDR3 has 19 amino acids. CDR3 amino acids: CASSPVPAGGPAGTDTQYF. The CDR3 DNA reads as TGTGCCAGCTCACCGGTCCCAGCGGGAGGGCCGGCAGGCACAGATACGCAGTATTTT.

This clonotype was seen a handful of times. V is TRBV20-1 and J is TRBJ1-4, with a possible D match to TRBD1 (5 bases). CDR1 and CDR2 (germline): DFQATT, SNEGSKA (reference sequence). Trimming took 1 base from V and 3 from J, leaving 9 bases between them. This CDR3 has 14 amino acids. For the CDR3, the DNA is TGCAGTGCTAGAGCCGACAGTGCTAATGAAAAACTGTTTTTT. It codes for CSARADSANEKLFF.

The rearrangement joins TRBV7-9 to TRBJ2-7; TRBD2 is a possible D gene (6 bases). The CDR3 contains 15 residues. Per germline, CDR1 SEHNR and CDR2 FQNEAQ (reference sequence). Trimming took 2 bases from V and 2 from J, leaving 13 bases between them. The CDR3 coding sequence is TGTGCCAGCAGCTTATACGGGGACTCTGCCTACGAGCAGTACTTC. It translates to CASSLYGDSAYEQYF.

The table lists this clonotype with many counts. This chain's CDR3 is CATSRDRGVETQYF. In DNA form, the CDR3 reads TGTGCCACCAGCAGAGATAGGGGGGTAGAGACCCAGTACTTC. The V call is TRBV15, the J call TRBJ2-1; D possibly uses TRBD1 or TRBD2 (6 bases each). The closer fit of TRBJ2-5 to the DNA end suggests the J call may be wrong. The CDR3 sequence is 14 residues long. CDR1 and CDR2 from the germline V gene are LNHNV and YYDKDF (reference sequence).